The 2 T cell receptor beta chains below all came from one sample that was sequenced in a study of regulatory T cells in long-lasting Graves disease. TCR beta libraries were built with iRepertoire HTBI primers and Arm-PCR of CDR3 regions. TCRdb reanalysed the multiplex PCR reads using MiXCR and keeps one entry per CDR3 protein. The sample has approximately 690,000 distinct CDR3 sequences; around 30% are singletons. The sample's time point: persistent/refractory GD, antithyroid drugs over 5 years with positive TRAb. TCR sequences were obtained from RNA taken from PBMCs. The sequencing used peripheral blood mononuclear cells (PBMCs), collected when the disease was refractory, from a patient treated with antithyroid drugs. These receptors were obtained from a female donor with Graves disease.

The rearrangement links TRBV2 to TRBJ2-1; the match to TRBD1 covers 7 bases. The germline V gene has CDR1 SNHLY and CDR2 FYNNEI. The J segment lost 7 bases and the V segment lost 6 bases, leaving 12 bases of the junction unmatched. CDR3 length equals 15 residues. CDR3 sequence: CASRTGTVGRNEQFF. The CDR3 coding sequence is TGTGCCAGCAGGACCGGGACAGTGGGGCGGAATGAGCAGTTCTTC.

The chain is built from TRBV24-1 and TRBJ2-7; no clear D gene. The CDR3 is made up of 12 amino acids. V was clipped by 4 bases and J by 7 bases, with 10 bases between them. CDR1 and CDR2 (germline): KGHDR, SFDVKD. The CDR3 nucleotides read TGTGCCACCAGTGAGTATACCCCGGAGCAGTACTTC. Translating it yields CATSEYTPEQYF.